This entry features one T cell receptor (beta chain) sequence. A few counts support this clonotype. The antigen it binds to is not known. No base quality information exists; no much larger clone differs at one position. Data came from an Illumina MiSeq. TCRbeta CDR3 amplification used genomic DNA from the sorted T cell subsets as template. Multiplex PCR with 30 forward and 13 reverse primers amplified the TCRbeta CDR3 region. AMPure XP beads were used to purify the PCR products, after which a second roughly 26-cycle PCR added indices and adaptors. Libraries were gel-purified using the QIAquick Gel Extraction Kit before sequencing. Under the source paper's analysis protocol: Paired-end reads were merged with FLASH and aligned to IMGT V, D and J germline references using IgBLAST. Reads with below 70% alignment identity to germline references were discarded, leaving 11,114,426 reads study-wide. CDR3 boundaries, reading frame and productivity were assigned according to IMGT definitions. Highly-expanded clones were defined as clones at or above 1% of reads, and diversity was measured by normalized Shannon entropy. Group differences in Shannon entropy were tested with unpaired two-tailed t-tests. TCRdb trimmed public reads at Q25 via fastp, called clones via MiXCR and kept in-frame beta chains. Rows merge per CDR3 protein into single entries with the most common DNA and genes. TCRdb, not the original authors, processed these V and J calls. The table for this sample lists more than 250,000 distinct CDR3 sequences; 47% of them were counted only once. Jointly, the top ten make up roughly an eighth of the sample.

These data come from a study of type 1 and type 2 diabetes patients (dated by TCRdb to 2016 to 2017). For the study in its entirety: Nine or ten type 1 diabetes patients, a few type 2 diabetes patients and about 6 nondiabetic controls, all recruited in China, made up the cohort. A total of around 20,000,000 paired-end reads were generated across the whole study. Across the study, CD4+ and CD8+ T cells were positively selected from PBMCs using CD4 or CD8 MicroBeads on MACS columns. V gene usage was similar between roughly 22-cycle and 25-cycle amplification, suggesting similar primer efficiencies and random PCR bias. Type 2 diabetes patients were included as a disease comparison group for the type 1 diabetes patients. The TCRbeta libraries underwent paired-end sequencing on Illumina HiSeq 2000 or MiSeq instruments. In the study, high-throughput sequencing was used to profile TCRbeta repertoires so that type 1 diabetes, type 2 diabetes and nondiabetic individuals could be compared. What the research found in general, with its limitations: The study groups were not matched for age and gender, which could possibly have biased interpretation. Because only a limited number of T2D and control samples were sequenced, some T1D-only HECs might also be present in more T2D or control samples. Few highly-expanded CD4+ clones, median one, were found in type 2 diabetes patients, accounting for a median approximately 4% of reads. Type 2 diabetes and control samples had highly correlated V and J gene usage patterns, with an average between-sample correlation of roughly 0.97. In both CD4+ and CD8+ T cells, type 2 diabetes repertoires were highly diverse, with diversity significantly greater than that of type 1 diabetes repertoires.

All diabetic patients met standard classification criteria for type 1 or type 2 diabetes, with glucose and C-peptide assessed by WHO-recommended methods. Donors were excluded if they had other autoimmune diseases or infections within the previous four weeks. About 9.7 milliliters of peripheral blood were collected from each participant. LymphoPrep density separation was used to isolate PBMCs. The CDR3 sequence holds 12 residues, the cysteine and phenylalanine included. The entry retains the CDR3 DNA only, 36 bases that are in frame from base 1. From a lookup of the germline V gene, CDR1 and CDR2 are SGHTA and FQGTGA. Relative to germline, V is 3 bases shorter and J is 11 bases shorter, with 13 bases between their ends.

The source of this sequence is a man between 18 and 29 years old with type 2 diabetes. This receptor chain uses TRBV7-3 and TRBJ1-1; a confident D gene designation cannot be given. Input material: peripheral blood mononuclear cells (PBMCs). The CDR3 corresponds to CASSLEVEGAFF. In nucleotides, the sequence is TGTGCCAGCAGCTTGGAGGTTGAGGGTGCTTTCTTT. The full variable domain, with segments outside the CDR3 supplied by the reference TRBV7-3 and TRBJ1-1 proteins, appears as GAGVSQTPSNKVTEKGKYVELRCDPISGHTALYWYRQSLGQGPEFLIYFQGTGAADDSGLPNDRFFAVRPEGSVSTLKIQRTERGDSAVYLCASSLEVEGAFFGQGTRLTVV.